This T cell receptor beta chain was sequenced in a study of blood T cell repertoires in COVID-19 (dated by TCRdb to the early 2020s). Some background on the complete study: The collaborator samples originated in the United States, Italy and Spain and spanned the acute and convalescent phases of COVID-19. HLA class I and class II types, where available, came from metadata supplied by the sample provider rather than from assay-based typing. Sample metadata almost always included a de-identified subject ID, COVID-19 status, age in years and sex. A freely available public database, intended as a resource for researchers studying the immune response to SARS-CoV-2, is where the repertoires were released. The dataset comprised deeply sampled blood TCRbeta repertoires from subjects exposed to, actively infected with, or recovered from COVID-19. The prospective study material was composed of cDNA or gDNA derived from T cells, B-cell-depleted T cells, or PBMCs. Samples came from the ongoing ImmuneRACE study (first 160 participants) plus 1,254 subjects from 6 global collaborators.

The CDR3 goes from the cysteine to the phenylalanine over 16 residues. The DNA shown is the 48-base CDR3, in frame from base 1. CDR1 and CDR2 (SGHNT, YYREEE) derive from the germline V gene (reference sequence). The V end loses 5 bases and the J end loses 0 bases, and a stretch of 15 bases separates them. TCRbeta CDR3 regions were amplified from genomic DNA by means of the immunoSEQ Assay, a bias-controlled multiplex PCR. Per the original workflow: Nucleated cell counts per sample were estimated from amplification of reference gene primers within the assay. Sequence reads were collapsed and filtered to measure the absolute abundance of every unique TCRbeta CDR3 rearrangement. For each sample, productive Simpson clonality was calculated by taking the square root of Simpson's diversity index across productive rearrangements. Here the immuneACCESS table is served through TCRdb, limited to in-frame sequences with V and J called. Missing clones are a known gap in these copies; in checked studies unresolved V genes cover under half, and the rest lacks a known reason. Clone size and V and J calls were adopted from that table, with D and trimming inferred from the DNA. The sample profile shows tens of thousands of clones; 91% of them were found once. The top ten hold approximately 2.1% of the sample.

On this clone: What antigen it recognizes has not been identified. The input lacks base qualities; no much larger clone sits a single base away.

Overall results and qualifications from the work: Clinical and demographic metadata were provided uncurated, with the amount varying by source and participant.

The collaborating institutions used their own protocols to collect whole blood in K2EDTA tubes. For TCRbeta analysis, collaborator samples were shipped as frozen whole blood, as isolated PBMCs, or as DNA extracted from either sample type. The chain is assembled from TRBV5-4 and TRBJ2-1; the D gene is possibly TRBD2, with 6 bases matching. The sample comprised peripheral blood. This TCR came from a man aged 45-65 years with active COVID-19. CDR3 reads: CASSNKAGTSYNEQFF. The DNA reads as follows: TGTGCCAGCAGTAATAAAGCGGGCACCTCCTACAATGAGCAGTTCTTC.